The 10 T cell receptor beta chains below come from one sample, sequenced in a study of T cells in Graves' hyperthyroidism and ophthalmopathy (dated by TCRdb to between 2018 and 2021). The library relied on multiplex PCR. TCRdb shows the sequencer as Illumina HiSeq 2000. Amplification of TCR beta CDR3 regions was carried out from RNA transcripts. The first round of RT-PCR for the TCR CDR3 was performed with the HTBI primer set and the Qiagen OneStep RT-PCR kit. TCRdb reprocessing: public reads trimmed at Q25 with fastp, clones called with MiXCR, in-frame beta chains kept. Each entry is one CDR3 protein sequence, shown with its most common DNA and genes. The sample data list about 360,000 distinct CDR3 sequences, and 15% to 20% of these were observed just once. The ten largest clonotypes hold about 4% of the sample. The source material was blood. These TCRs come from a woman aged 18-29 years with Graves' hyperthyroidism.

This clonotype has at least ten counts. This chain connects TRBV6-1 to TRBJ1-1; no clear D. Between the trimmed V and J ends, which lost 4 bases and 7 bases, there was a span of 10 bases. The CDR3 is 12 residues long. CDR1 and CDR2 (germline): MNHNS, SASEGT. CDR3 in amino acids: CASSARRLEAFF. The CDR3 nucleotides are TGTGCCAGCAGTGCTCGACGCCTTGAAGCTTTCTTT.

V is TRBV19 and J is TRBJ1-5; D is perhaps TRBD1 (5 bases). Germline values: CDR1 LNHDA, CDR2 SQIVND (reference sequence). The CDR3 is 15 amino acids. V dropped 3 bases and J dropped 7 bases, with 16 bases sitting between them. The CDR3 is CASSINGQGRQPQHF. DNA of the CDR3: TGTGCCAGTAGTATTAATGGGCAGGGCCGGCAGCCCCAGCATTTT.

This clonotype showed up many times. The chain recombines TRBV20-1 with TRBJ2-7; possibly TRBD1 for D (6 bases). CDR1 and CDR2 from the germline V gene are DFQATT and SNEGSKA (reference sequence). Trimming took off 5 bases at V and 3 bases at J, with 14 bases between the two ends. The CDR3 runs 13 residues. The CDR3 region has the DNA TGCAGTGCTCGGACAGAACCGGTCTACGAGCAGTACTTC. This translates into CSARTEPVYEQYF.

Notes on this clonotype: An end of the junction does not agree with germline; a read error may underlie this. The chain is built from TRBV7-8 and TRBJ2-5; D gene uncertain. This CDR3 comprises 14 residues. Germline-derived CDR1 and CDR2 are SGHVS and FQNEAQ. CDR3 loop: CAGSSPAWRETQYF. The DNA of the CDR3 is TGTGCCGGCAGCAGTCCGGCCTGGAGAGAGACCCAGTACTTC.

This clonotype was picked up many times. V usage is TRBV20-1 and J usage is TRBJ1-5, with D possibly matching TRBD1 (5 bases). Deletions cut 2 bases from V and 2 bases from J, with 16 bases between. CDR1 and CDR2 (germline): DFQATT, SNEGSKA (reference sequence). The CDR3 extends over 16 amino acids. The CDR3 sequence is CSARLHDRPGNQPQHF. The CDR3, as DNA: TGCAGTGCTAGACTTCACGACAGACCGGGCAATCAGCCCCAGCATTTT.

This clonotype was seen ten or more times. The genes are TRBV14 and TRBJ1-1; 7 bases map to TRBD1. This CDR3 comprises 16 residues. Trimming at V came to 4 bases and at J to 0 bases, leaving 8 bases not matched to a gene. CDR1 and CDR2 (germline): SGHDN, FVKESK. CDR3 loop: CASSPRTGHMNTEAFF. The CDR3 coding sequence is TGTGCCAGCAGCCCGCGGACAGGACATATGAACACTGAAGCTTTCTTT.

In nucleotides, the CDR3 is TGTGCCAGCTCACCAAGTTGGGGGTCGGGCGAGCAGTACTTC. It codes for CASSPSWGSGEQYF. This chain uses TRBV18 with TRBJ2-7; possibly TRBD1 or TRBD2 for D (5 bases each). This CDR3 has 14 amino acids. Germline V CDR1 and CDR2: KGHSH, LQKENI. V was shortened by 2 bases and J by 6 bases, with 14 bases between the two germline ends.

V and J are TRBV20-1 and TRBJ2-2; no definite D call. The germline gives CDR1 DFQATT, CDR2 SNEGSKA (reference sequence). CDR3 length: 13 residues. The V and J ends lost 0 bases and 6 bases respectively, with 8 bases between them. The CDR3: CSAREKGPGELFF. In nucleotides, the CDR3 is TGCAGTGCTAGAGAGAAGGGCCCCGGGGAGCTGTTTTTT.

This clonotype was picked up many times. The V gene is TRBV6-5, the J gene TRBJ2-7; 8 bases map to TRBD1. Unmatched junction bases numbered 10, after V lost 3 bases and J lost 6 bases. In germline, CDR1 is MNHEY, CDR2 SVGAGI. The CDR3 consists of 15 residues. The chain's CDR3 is CASSYYRTGRAEQYF. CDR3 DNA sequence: TGTGCCAGCAGTTATTATCGGACAGGGAGAGCCGAGCAGTACTTC.

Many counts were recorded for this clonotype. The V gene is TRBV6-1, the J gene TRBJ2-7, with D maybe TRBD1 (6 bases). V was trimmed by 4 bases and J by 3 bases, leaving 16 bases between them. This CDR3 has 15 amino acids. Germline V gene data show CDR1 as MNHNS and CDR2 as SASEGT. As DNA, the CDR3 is TGTGCCAGCAGTGTCGGAGCCACAGGGAACTACGAGCAGTACTTC. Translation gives CASSVGATGNYEQYF.